These 24 T cell receptor beta chains originate from one sample sequenced in a study of cytomegalovirus exposure and HLA in healthy donors. The protocol was immunoSEQ multiplex PCR, while the TCRdb copy is restricted to in-frame clones and leaves out a portion. The sample holds about 130,000 clones, 90% to 96% seen once. Source material: PBMCs. The receptors come from a man aged 18-30 years in good health and CMV-seronegative.

The rearrangement links TRBV6-5 to TRBJ1-1; 8 bases fit TRBD1. The CDR3 runs to 15 residues. With V trimmed by 5 bases and J by 1 base, 6 bases remained unmatched. Germline CDR1 is MNHEY and CDR2 is SVGAGI. CDR3 loop: CASSASGTGNTEAFF. CDR3 DNA: TGTGCCAGCAGTGCCTCCGGGACAGGGAACACTGAAGCTTTCTTT.

This rearrangement joins TRBV11-2 to TRBJ1-3; D is possibly TRBD1 (6 bases). Germline CDR1 is SGHAT and CDR2 is FQNNGV. The CDR3 totals 15 residues. V was shortened by 0 bases and J by 4 bases, with 10 bases between the two germline ends. CDR3 sequence: CASSLERGAGNTIYF. The DNA of the CDR3 is TGTGCCAGCAGCTTAGAACGGGGGGCCGGAAACACCATATATTTT.

V usage is TRBV28 and J usage is TRBJ2-7, with TRBD1 identical over 8 bases. This CDR3 region has 16 residues. Trimming removed 5 bases from V and 3 bases from J; junction bases left unmatched: 12. Germline V CDR1 and CDR2: MDHEN, SYDVKM. The CDR3 region has the DNA TGTGCCAGCAGTCCTTTCGACAGGGGAATTCACTACGAGCAGTACTTC. This codes for CASSPFDRGIHYEQYF.

The rearrangement joins TRBV6-1 to TRBJ1-4, with 7 bases aligning to TRBD1. The CDR3 has 14 amino acids. The V gene's germline CDR1 is MNHNS and CDR2 SASEGT. V shed 3 bases and J 8 bases; nucleotides not matched to a gene: 6. The CDR3 reads CASSEFRDSEKLFF. The CDR3 nucleotides read TGTGCCAGCAGTGAGTTCCGGGACAGCGAAAAACTGTTTTTT.

This clone appeared a single time. V is TRBV5-5 and J is TRBJ2-1; tentatively, D is TRBD2 (5 bases). Deletions cut 0 bases from V and 6 bases from J, with 13 bases between. CDR3 length: 15 amino acids. CDR1 SGHKS and CDR2 YYEKEE come from the germline V gene (reference sequence). The CDR3 reads CASSLVPSNGNEQFF. Here the CDR3 DNA reads TGTGCCAGCAGCTTGGTGCCTAGCAATGGCAATGAGCAGTTCTTC.

The chain carries TRBV2 and TRBJ2-7; D might be TRBD1 (5 bases). V gave up 8 bases and J gave up 0 bases, with 14 bases separating them. CDR1 SNHLY and CDR2 FYNNEI come from the germline V gene. The CDR3 sequence is 14 residues long. The CDR3 coding sequence is TGTGCCAGCGCAGACAGTCTCCGCTCCTACGAGCAGTACTTC. Protein product: CASADSLRSYEQYF. Full variable domain (remainder filled in from reference TRBV2 and TRBJ2-7): EPEVTQTPSHQVTQMGQEVILRCVPISNHLYFYWYRQILGQKVEFLVSFYNNEISEKSEIFDDQFSVERPDGSNFTLKIRSTKLEDSAMYFCASADSLRSYEQYFGPGTRLTVT.

This chain uses TRBV2 with TRBJ1-5, with D possibly matching TRBD1 (6 bases). V shed 8 bases and J shed 4 bases, with 15 bases lying between them. Germline values: CDR1 SNHLY, CDR2 FYNNEI. The CDR3 is 14 residues long. The CDR3 reads CASQELGGNQPQHF. The CDR3 DNA is TGTGCCAGCCAAGAGTTAGGGGGAAATCAGCCCCAGCATTTT.

The genes are TRBV10-3 and TRBJ2-1; the match to TRBD2 covers 9 bases. V lost 0 bases and J lost 8; bases outside the gene matches: 11. Germline V lookup: CDR1 ENHRY, CDR2 SYGVKD. This CDR3 has 17 residues. The CDR3 nucleotides read TGTGCCATCAGTGAGTCCGGAGCGGGGGGCCAGGGCGATGAGCAGTTCTTC. It specifies CAISESGAGGQGDEQFF.

J is TRBJ1-1 and V is TRBV7-9; no clear D gene. This CDR3 is built from 13 residues. The V gene's germline CDR1 is SEHNR and CDR2 FQNEAQ (reference sequence). Trimming cost V 0 bases and J 5 bases, with 7 bases left between them. CDR3 protein: CASSLAGRTEAFF. Written as DNA, the CDR3 is TGTGCCAGCAGCTTAGCGGGGAGGACTGAAGCTTTCTTT.

The chain employs TRBV28 and TRBJ2-7, with 9 bases matching TRBD1. After removal of 7 bases from V and 0 bases from J, the junction contained 10 bases not matched to a gene. CDR3 length: 16 amino acids. Germline V lookup: CDR1 MDHEN, CDR2 SYDVKM. The CDR3: CASMTEGTGTSYEQYF. CDR3 bases: TGTGCCAGCATGACGGAGGGGACAGGGACCTCCTACGAGCAGTACTTC.

The chain employs TRBV6-4 and TRBJ2-2; D is undetermined. CDR1 is MRHNA and CDR2 is SNTAGT in the germline V gene. The CDR3 covers 14 residues. V was cut by 5 bases and J by 2 bases, with 9 bases left in between. The CDR3 bases are TGTGCCAGCAGTTTAGGAGTAAACACCGGGGAGCTGTTTTTT. Translated: CASSLGVNTGELFF.

This clone was seen once. The gene calls are TRBV7-9 and TRBJ2-7; 9 bases are a match to TRBD1. The V gene end was trimmed by 5 bases and the J gene end by 2 bases; junction bases not matched to a gene: 10. Germline V gene sequence: CDR1 SEHNR, CDR2 FQNEAQ (reference sequence). The CDR3 contains 16 residues. CDR3 loop: CASSARDRVKPYEQYF. DNA of the CDR3: TGTGCCAGCAGCGCCCGGGACAGGGTAAAACCCTACGAGCAGTACTTC.

This rearrangement joins TRBV2 to TRBJ2-3; 15 nucleotides match TRBD2. Per the germline V gene, CDR1 is SNHLY and CDR2 is FYNNEI. With 6 bases clipped from V and 4 bases from J, the junction kept 14 bases outside the gene matches. CDR3 length equals 19 residues. The CDR3 region has the DNA TGTGCCAGCAGCACCTCATCCGGGACTAGCGGGAGGAGGTCAGATACGCAGTATTTT. The encoded protein is CASSTSSGTSGRRSDTQYF.

The genes are TRBV9 and TRBJ2-1; 11 bases are shared with TRBD1. Germline loops: CDR1 SGDLS, CDR2 YYNGEE. This CDR3 spans 16 amino acids. With V trimmed by 3 bases and J by 4 bases, 6 bases remained unmatched. As DNA, the CDR3 is TGTGCCAGCAGCGGCGGGGACAGGGGGTCGTACAATGAGCAGTTCTTC. Translation: CASSGGDRGSYNEQFF.

The V gene is TRBV7-8, the J gene TRBJ1-1; TRBD1 matches 11 bases. The CDR3 is 15 amino acids. CDR1 is SGHVS and CDR2 is FQNEAQ in the germline V gene. The V gene end was trimmed by 0 bases and the J gene end by 4 bases; junction bases not matched to a gene: 1. CDR3 sequence: CASSLAGTGGTEAFF. CDR3 sequence (DNA): TGTGCCAGCAGCTTAGCCGGGACAGGGGGCACTGAAGCTTTCTTT. The whole variable domain, filled in from reference TRBV7-8 and TRBJ1-1, reads GAGVSQSPRYKVAKRGQDVALRCDPISGHVSLFWYQQALGQGPEFLTYFQNEAQLDKSGLPSDRFFAERPEGSVSTLKIQRTQQEDSAVYLCASSLAGTGGTEAFFGQGTRLTVV.

This chain joins TRBV9 and TRBJ2-3; the match to TRBD2 covers 7 bases. Losses at the gene ends were 0 bases for V and 7 bases for J; bases not matched to a gene: 11. CDR1 and CDR2 from the germline V gene are SGDLS and YYNGEE. The CDR3 totals 16 residues. The CDR3 nucleotides are TGTGCCAGCAGCGTAGAAGCGGGGAGCCCACCTAATACGCAGTATTTT. Encoded protein: CASSVEAGSPPNTQYF.

J is TRBJ1-2 and V is TRBV29-1; D is unclear. Per the germline V gene, CDR1 is SQVTM and CDR2 is ANQGSEA. The CDR3 is made up of 14 amino acids. The V gene lost 2 bases and the J gene lost 3 bases, with 13 bases spanning the gap. The CDR3: CSVEWHPPDYGYTF. CDR3 DNA sequence: TGCAGCGTTGAATGGCACCCCCCAGACTATGGCTACACCTTC.

The CDR3 DNA reads TGTGCCAGCAGAACAGACAATGAGCAGTTCTTC. Its translation: CASRTDNEQFF. The chain carries TRBV7-9 and TRBJ2-1; D uncertain. This CDR3 is 11 amino acids long. V lost 6 bases and J lost 5, with 5 bases in between. The germline V gene encodes CDR1 SEHNR and CDR2 FQNEAQ (reference sequence).

This rearrangement joins TRBV9 to TRBJ2-5; 9 nucleotides align to TRBD2. Germline V gene sequence: CDR1 SGDLS, CDR2 YYNGEE. The J segment lost 1 base and the V segment lost 5 bases, leaving 9 bases of the junction unmatched. This CDR3 spans 16 amino acids. Here the CDR3 DNA reads TGTGCCAGCAGTCTTGTAGCGGGAGTGGGCCAAGAGACCCAGTACTTC. It is translated as CASSLVAGVGQETQYF.

The chain couples TRBV19 to TRBJ1-1; D call uncertain. V was shortened by 4 bases and J by 1 base, with 7 bases between the two germline ends. Germline CDR1 reads LNHDA; CDR2 reads SQIVND (reference sequence). This CDR3 contains 13 residues. The CDR3 loop is CASSTSENTEAFF. For the CDR3, the DNA is TGTGCCAGTAGTACCTCAGAGAACACTGAAGCTTTCTTT. Full variable domain (rest looked up from reference TRBV19 and TRBJ1-1): DGGITQSPKYLFRKEGQNVTLSCEQNLNHDAMYWYRQDPGQGLRLIYYSQIVNDFQKGDIAEGYSVSREKKESFPLTVTSAQKNPTAFYLCASSTSENTEAFFGQGTRLTVV.

This chain connects TRBV4-1 to TRBJ2-2; 7 bases agree with TRBD1. Trimming took 4 bases from V and 4 from J; bases not matched to a gene: 9. Germline V lookup: CDR1 MGHRA, CDR2 YSYEKL. The CDR3 spans 16 residues. The CDR3 region is CASSPPTGWSTGELFF. The CDR3 region has the DNA TGCGCCAGCAGCCCCCCGACAGGGTGGTCCACCGGGGAGCTGTTTTTT.

The J gene is TRBJ2-2, the V gene TRBV4-1, with 8 bases identical to TRBD2. The length of the CDR3 is 15 residues. Unmatched junction bases numbered 5, after V lost 4 bases and J lost 4 bases. Germline V gene sequence: CDR1 MGHRA, CDR2 YSYEKL. CDR3 sequence: CASSRAGVGTGELFF. Here the CDR3 DNA reads TGCGCCAGCAGCCGAGCGGGAGTCGGCACCGGGGAGCTGTTTTTT.

The rearrangement joins TRBV6-4 to TRBJ2-7, with D possibly matching TRBD1 (6 bases). There are 13 residues in the CDR3. Per germline, CDR1 MRHNA and CDR2 SNTAGT. Between the trimmed V and J ends, which lost 9 bases and 2 bases, there was a span of 14 bases. The DNA for the CDR3 is TGTGCCAGAACCAGGGGTCTCACCTACGAGCAGTACTTC. Translation gives CARTRGLTYEQYF.

V and J are TRBV7-6 and TRBJ1-1; tentative D call: TRBD1 (6 bases). Germline V gene lookup returns CDR1 SGHVS and CDR2 FNYEAQ. The length of the CDR3 is 16 residues. With 6 bases removed from V and 9 bases from J, the gap between germline ends came to 26 bases. This CDR3 reads CASSPRGGAGPGQAFF. In nucleotides, the CDR3 is TGTGCCAGCAGTCCCCGGGGGGGCGCCGGGCCGGGACAAGCTTTCTTT.